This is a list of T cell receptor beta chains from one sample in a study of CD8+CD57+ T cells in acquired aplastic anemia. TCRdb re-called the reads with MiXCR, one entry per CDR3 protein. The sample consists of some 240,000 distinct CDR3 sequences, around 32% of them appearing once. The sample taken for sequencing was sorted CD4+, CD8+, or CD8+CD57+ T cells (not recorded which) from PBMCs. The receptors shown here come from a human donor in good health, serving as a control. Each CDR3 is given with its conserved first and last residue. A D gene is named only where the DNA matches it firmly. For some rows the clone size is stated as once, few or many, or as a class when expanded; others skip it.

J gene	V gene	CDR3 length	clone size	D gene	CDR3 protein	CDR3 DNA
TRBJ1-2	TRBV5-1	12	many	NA	CASSEGLYGYTF	TGCGCCAGCAGCGAGGGGCTCTATGGCTACACCTTC
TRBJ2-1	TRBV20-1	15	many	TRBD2	CSARQREVGGDEQFF	TGCAGTGCTAGGCAGCGGGAGGTAGGAGGCGATGAGCAGTTCTTC
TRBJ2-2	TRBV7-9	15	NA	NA	CASSLERGSTGELFF	TGTGCCAGCAGCTTAGAAAGGGGGAGCACCGGGGAGCTGTTTTTT
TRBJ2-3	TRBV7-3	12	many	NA	CASSLTSDTQYF	TGTGCCAGCAGCTTAACTAGTGATACGCAGTATTTT
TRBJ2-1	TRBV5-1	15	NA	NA	CASSLAVSSYDEQFF	TGCGCCAGCAGCTTGGCAGTAAGCTCCTACGATGAGCAGTTCTTC
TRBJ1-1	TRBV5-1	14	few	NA	CASSPVESQSEAFF	TGCGCCAGCAGCCCAGTCGAGAGTCAATCTGAAGCTTTCTTT
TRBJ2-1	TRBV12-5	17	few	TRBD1	CASGLVGRDRVAYGQFF	TGTGCTAGTGGTTTGGTAGGCCGGGACAGGGTCGCCTATGGGCAGTTCTTC
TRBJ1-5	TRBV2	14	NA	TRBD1	CASNRQGGHQPQHF	TGTGCCAGCAATCGACAGGGTGGACATCAGCCCCAGCATTTT
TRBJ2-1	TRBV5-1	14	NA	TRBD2	CASSLLAGVDEQFF	TGCGCCAGCAGCTTACTAGCGGGAGTAGATGAGCAGTTCTTC
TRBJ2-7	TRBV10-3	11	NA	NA	CAISESGEQYF	TGTGCCATCAGTGAGTCTGGGGAGCAGTACTTC
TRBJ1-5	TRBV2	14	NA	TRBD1	CASSGGQGGQPQHF	TGTGCCAGCAGTGGTGGACAGGGGGGTCAGCCCCAGCATTTT
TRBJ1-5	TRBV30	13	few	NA	CAWGGQSNQPQHF	TGTGCCTGGGGAGGACAGTCTAATCAGCCCCAGCATTTT
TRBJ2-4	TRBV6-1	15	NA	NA	CASSENGNAKNIQYF	TGTGCCAGCAGTGAAAACGGGAATGCCAAAAACATTCAGTACTTC
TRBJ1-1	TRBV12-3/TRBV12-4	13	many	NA	CASSRLRNTEAFF	TGTGCCAGCAGTCGACTGCGGAACACTGAAGCTTTCTTT
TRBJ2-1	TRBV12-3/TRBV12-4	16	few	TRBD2	CASSTLAGAGYNEQFF	TGTGCCAGCAGTACGTTAGCGGGAGCAGGTTACAATGAGCAGTTCTTC
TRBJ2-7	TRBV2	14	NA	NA	CASSASPGFYEQYF	TGTGCCAGCAGTGCCTCCCCCGGGTTTTACGAGCAGTACTTC
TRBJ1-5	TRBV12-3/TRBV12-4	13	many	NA	CASSFSEDQPQHF	TGTGCCAGCAGTTTTTCAGAGGATCAGCCCCAGCATTTT
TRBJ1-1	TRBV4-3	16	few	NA	CASSQSRAPRGTEAFF	TGCGCCAGCAGCCAAAGCCGGGCCCCTAGGGGCACTGAAGCTTTCTTT
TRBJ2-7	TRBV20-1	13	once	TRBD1	CSAEPGQGHEQYF	TGCAGTGCTGAACCGGGACAGGGCCACGAGCAGTACTTC
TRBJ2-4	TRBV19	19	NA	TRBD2	CASSMTSGSFTLAKNIQYF	TGTGCCAGCAGTATGACTAGCGGGAGTTTCACCTTGGCCAAAAACATTCAGTACTTC
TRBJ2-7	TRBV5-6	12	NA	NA	CASSLFGGGSDF	NA
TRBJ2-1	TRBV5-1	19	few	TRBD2	CASSTRPGGLAGVYNEQFF	TGCGCCAGCAGCACCCGGCCGGGGGGGCTAGCGGGGGTTTACAATGAGCAGTTCTTC
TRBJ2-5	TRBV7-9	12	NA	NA	CASSIYQETQYF	TGTGCCAGCAGTATATACCAAGAGACCCAGTACTTC
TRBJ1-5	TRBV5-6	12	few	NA	CASSLINQPQHF	TGTGCCAGCAGCTTGATTAATCAGCCCCAGCATTTT
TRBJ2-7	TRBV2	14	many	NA	CASSEDPTRGVLYF	TGTGCCAGCAGTGAAGACCCGACGAGAGGAGTCTTGTACTTC
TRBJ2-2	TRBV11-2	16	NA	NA	CASSNTGLWNTGELFF	TGTGCCAGCAGCAACACAGGCTTATGGAACACCGGGGAGCTGTTTTTT
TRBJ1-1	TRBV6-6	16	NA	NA	CASSYYEGILNTEAFF	TGTGCCAGCAGTTACTACGAAGGGATTTTAAACACTGAAGCTTTCTTT
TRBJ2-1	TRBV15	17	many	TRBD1	CATSRDRPGQGSNEQFF	TGTGCCACCAGCAGAGATAGGCCGGGACAGGGTTCCAATGAGCAGTTCTTC
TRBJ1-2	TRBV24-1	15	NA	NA	CATSRDRGVDYGYTF	TGTGCCACCAGCAGAGATCGGGGGGTGGACTATGGCTACACCTTC
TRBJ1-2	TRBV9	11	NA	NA	CASSSRRGYTF	TGTGCCAGCAGCTCCAGACGCGGCTACACCTTC
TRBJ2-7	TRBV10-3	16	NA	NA	CAISPQAGSSPYEQYF	TGTGCCATCAGTCCCCAGGCAGGGAGCAGCCCCTACGAGCAGTACTTC
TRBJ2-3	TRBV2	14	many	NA	CASSAGRDSHTQYF	TGTGCCAGCAGTGCGGGCAGAGATTCCCATACGCAGTATTTT
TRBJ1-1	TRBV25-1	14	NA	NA	CASSTRQVGGRAFF	TGTGCCAGCAGTACCCGACAAGTGGGGGGCCGAGCTTTCTTT
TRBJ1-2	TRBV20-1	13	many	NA	CSASGPGANGYTF	TGCAGTGCTAGTGGGCCGGGGGCGAATGGCTACACCTTC
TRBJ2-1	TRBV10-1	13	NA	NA	CASSVSSYSEQFF	TGTGCCAGCAGTGTTAGCTCCTACAGTGAGCAGTTCTTC
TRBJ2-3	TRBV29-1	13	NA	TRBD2	CSVRAGSFYKQYF	TGCAGCGTCCGAGCGGGATCCTTCTACAAGCAGTATTTT
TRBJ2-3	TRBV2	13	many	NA	CASRREVTVEQYF	TGTGCCAGCAGAAGGGAGGTTACAGTCGAGCAGTATTTT
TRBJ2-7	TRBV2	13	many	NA	CASRVTGRYEQYF	TGTGCCAGCAGGGTCACAGGGAGGTACGAGCAGTACTTC
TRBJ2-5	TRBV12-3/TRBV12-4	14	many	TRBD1	CASRRQGDKETQYF	TGTGCCAGCAGGAGACAGGGTGACAAAGAGACCCAGTACTTC
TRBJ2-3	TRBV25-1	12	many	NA	CASSDLADTQYF	TGTGCCAGCAGTGATTTGGCAGATACGCAGTATTTT
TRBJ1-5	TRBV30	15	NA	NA	CAWSLHSGHNQPQHF	TGTGCCTGGAGTCTCCATTCCGGGCACAATCAGCCCCAGCATTTT